The present T cell receptor beta chain was sequenced within a study of cytomegalovirus exposure and HLA in healthy donors. The PCR contained 60 Vbeta and 13 Jbeta primers. The table came from immunoSEQ multiplex PCR; TCRdb's copy has only in-frame clones and leaves some out. Of more than 150,000 clones listed, roughly 90% were seen once; the top ten hold roughly 0.2%. Losses at the gene ends were 0 bases for V and 6 bases for J; bases not matched to a gene: 3. CDR1 and CDR2 (germline): SGHRS, YFSETQ. The CDR3 has 14 residues. This rearrangement joins TRBV5-1 to TRBJ2-1; 7 positions agree with TRBD1. This TCR derives from a girl less than two years old in good health and CMV-seronegative. The specimen was PBMCs. The DNA for the CDR3 is TGCGCCAGCAGCTTGGGGGACAGACCCAATGAGCAGTTCTTC. It codes for CASSLGDRPNEQFF.